This T cell receptor (beta chain) emerged from a study of monozygotic twins with inflammatory bowel disease. Overall study results and limits: Differing T cell subtypes remained indistinguishable. There was no support for any single strong signal or clonotype associated with IBD.

In the case of this clonotype: The antigen is undetermined.

From its re-call of the 5' RACE reads, TCRdb lists each CDR3 protein once, without DNA. The sample data list some 400,000 distinct CDR3 sequences. Researchers isolated total RNA from whole blood without sorting T cells. Germline assignment: CDR1 KGHSH and CDR2 LQKENI. There are 15 residues in the CDR3. The sequencing input was blood. This TCR came from a human donor with ulcerative colitis or Crohn's disease, or a healthy co-twin of an affected twin (not recorded which). The J gene is TRBJ1-2, the V gene TRBV18. The CDR3 spells CASSPGPAANYGYTF.